This passage covers 22 T cell receptor beta chains from one sample sequenced in a study of T-cell memory formation after mild COVID-19. Using its own MiXCR run on the 5' RACE reads, TCRdb lists one record per CDR3 protein. The data contain 400,000 or so distinct CDR3 sequences, about 20% of them singletons. Specimen: PBMCs or a T cell subset sorted from them (not recorded which). These TCRs come from an adult woman who had mild COVID-19 (a few samples of this study predate the infection). Cell type and time point are not known.

This clonotype was observed a few times. The chain is built from TRBV7-3 and TRBJ2-1; 7 positions agree with TRBD1. V lost 4 bases to trimming and J lost 9 bases; unmatched junction nucleotides: 9. Germline assignment: CDR1 SGHTA and CDR2 FQGTGA. The CDR3 is made up of 14 amino acids. CDR3 DNA sequence: TGTGCCAGCAGCTCCCACGACAGGGAAGGTGAGCAGTTCTTC. This codes for CASSSHDREGEQFF.

The chain uses TRBV24-1 and TRBJ2-2; the D gene is possibly TRBD1 (6 bases). CDR1 and CDR2 (germline): KGHDR, SFDVKD. V gave up 5 bases and J gave up 4 bases, with 16 bases separating them. CDR3 size: 16 residues. The CDR3 DNA reads as TGTGCCACCAGTGTAGGACAGACCGGTGGCACCGGGGAGCTGTTTTTT. Encoded protein: CATSVGQTGGTGELFF.

Ten or more counts support this clonotype. V is TRBV5-4 and J is TRBJ1-3; 9 bases are a match to TRBD1. The ends lost 6 bases at V and 2 bases at J; junction bases unmatched: 15. Looked up from germline, CDR1 is SGHNT and CDR2 is YYREEE (reference sequence). The CDR3 contains 18 residues. The CDR3 reads CASTLQTGTGPTGNTIYF. The CDR3 region has the DNA TGTGCCAGCACCCTCCAAACCGGGACAGGGCCGACTGGAAACACCATATATTTT.

The rearrangement joins TRBV5-4 to TRBJ2-5, with 14 bases that match TRBD2. The germline V gene encodes CDR1 SGHNT and CDR2 YYREEE (reference sequence). The CDR3 runs to 16 residues. Unmatched junction bases numbered 4, after V lost 2 bases and J lost 4 bases. CDR3 in amino acids: CASSFGLAGGSETQYF. CDR3 bases: TGTGCCAGCAGCTTCGGACTAGCGGGAGGCTCAGAGACCCAGTACTTC.

The chain links TRBV7-2 to TRBJ1-1, with D possibly matching TRBD1 (5 bases). This CDR3 is built from 13 residues. Germline V gene lookup returns CDR1 SGHTA and CDR2 FQGNSA. The ends were cut back, 4 bases at V and 11 bases at J, with 17 bases in the middle. The CDR3, as DNA: TGTGCCAGCAGCTCTCACGGAGGGGACGCGGCTTTCTTT. It yields the protein CASSSHGGDAAFF.

The V call is TRBV29-1, the J call TRBJ1-1, with 10 nucleotides matching TRBD1. The V and J ends lost 5 bases and 0 bases, in that order; junction bases with no gene match: 3. The CDR3 is 14 residues long. Germline loops: CDR1 SQVTM, CDR2 ANQGSEA. The CDR3 is CSVRTGGMNTEAFF. In nucleotides, the CDR3 is TGCAGCGTTCGGACAGGGGGTATGAACACTGAAGCTTTCTTT.

In its sample, this clonotype was seen a few times. The CDR3 nucleotides read TGTGCCAGCTCACCGCCGAGCAGAAATAATTCACCCCTCCACTTT. Amino acid sequence: CASSPPSRNNSPLHF. This sequence joins TRBV18 and TRBJ1-6; D is unclear. V lost 3 bases and J 5 bases, leaving 11 bases between the germline ends. Germline CDR1 KGHSH, CDR2 LQKENI. The CDR3 totals 15 residues.

This clonotype was detected a few times. The rearrangement uses TRBV15 and TRBJ1-5, with D possibly being TRBD1 (5 bases). Germline V gene lookup returns CDR1 LNHNV and CDR2 YYDKDF (reference sequence). The germline V and J ends were trimmed by 2 bases and 1 base, with 9 bases remaining between them. CDR3 length: 15 residues. The CDR3 reads CATSRPSGSNQPQHF. Written as DNA, the CDR3 is TGTGCCACCAGCAGACCCTCAGGGAGCAATCAGCCCCAGCATTTT. The full variable domain, with the rest looked up from reference TRBV15 and TRBJ1-5, is DAMVIQNPRYQVTQFGKPVTLSCSQTLNHNVMYWYQQKSSQAPKLLFHYYDKDFNNEADTPDNFQSRRPNTSFCFLDIRSPGLGDTAMYLCATSRPSGSNQPQHFGDGTRLSIL.

This clonotype has more than one count but fewer than ten. The CDR3 region has the DNA TGTGCCAGCAGCACTAGCTACCTCCCCTACAATGAGCAGTTCTTC. It is translated as CASSTSYLPYNEQFF. V is TRBV7-2 and J is TRBJ2-1, with D possibly being TRBD2 (6 bases). The ends were cut back, 5 bases at V and 2 bases at J, with 13 bases in the middle. Germline-derived CDR1 and CDR2 are SGHTA and FQGNSA. The CDR3 consists of 15 residues.

Ten or more counts support this clonotype. V gene TRBV12-3 or TRBV12-4 combines with J gene TRBJ2-5, with D possibly being TRBD2 (7 bases). The CDR3 sequence is 16 residues long. Trimming removed 6 bases from V and 2 bases from J, with 19 bases in between. The CDR3 reads CASRPSGGGSQETQYF. The CDR3 DNA follows: TGTGCCAGCAGGCCCTCGGGCGGGGGCTCTCAAGAGACCCAGTACTTC.

This clonotype was counted at least ten times. The chain joins TRBV5-1 to TRBJ2-5; D uncertain. V was trimmed by 0 bases and J by 1 base, leaving 7 bases between them. The CDR3 contains 14 residues. Germline values: CDR1 SGHRS, CDR2 YFSETQ. This CDR3 is CASSLAGSQETQYF. The CDR3 DNA reads as TGCGCCAGCAGCTTGGCTGGCAGCCAAGAGACCCAGTACTTC.

This chain joins TRBV6-5 and TRBJ1-2, with a possible D match to TRBD1 (6 bases). The CDR3 is 13 amino acids. Trimming removed 4 bases at V and 6 bases at J, with 12 bases between. CDR1 and CDR2 from the germline V gene are MNHEY and SVGAGI. Here the CDR3 DNA reads TGTGCCAGCAGTTTCCAACAGGGTCATGGCTACACCTTC. It codes for CASSFQQGHGYTF.

There are many counts of this clonotype. The V call is TRBV29-1, the J call TRBJ2-1, with unresolved D. V gave up 3 bases and J gave up 4 bases, with 4 bases separating them. Germline loops: CDR1 SQVTM, CDR2 ANQGSEA. The CDR3 spans 11 residues. In DNA, the CDR3 is TGCAGCGTTGAGGAATACAATGAGCAGTTCTTC. The encoded protein is CSVEEYNEQFF.

Only a few counts were recorded for this clonotype. This chain links TRBV5-4 with TRBJ2-5; 11 bases align to TRBD2. The germline V gene has CDR1 SGHNT and CDR2 YYREEE (reference sequence). The length of the CDR3 is 16 residues. Germline trimming cut 3 bases from V and 1 base from J; bases unmatched to any gene: 5. In DNA form, the CDR3 reads TGTGCCAGCAGCTCCAGACTAGCGGGGCGCCAAGAGACCCAGTACTTC. Translating it yields CASSSRLAGRQETQYF.

The J gene is TRBJ2-2, the V gene TRBV4-1; 13 bases are a match to TRBD2. Germline V gene lookup returns CDR1 MGHRA and CDR2 YSYEKL. Trimming cost V 3 bases and J 7 bases; bases outside gene matches: 5. This CDR3 has 16 amino acids. CDR3 sequence: CASSHAGTSGDGELFF. In DNA form, the CDR3 reads TGCGCCAGCAGCCATGCGGGGACTAGCGGGGACGGGGAGCTGTTTTTT.

This clonotype was counted many times. The genes are TRBV20-1 and TRBJ2-2, with D perhaps matching TRBD2 (6 bases). There are 13 residues in the CDR3. The germline V gene encodes CDR1 DFQATT and CDR2 SNEGSKA (reference sequence). The ends were cut back, 3 bases at V and 9 bases at J, with 14 bases in the middle. This CDR3 is CSASRRGGRELFF. The DNA for the CDR3 is TGCAGTGCTAGTCGGAGGGGAGGCCGGGAGCTGTTTTTT.

There are a few counts of this clonotype. The V call is TRBV30, the J call TRBJ1-5; D gene ambiguous. The germline V gene has CDR1 GTSNPN and CDR2 SVGIG (reference sequence). Trimming left V 3 bases short and J 2 bases short, with 11 bases between. This CDR3 region has 14 residues. CDR3 coding DNA: TGTGCCTGGAGCGGGCCTGGGGGCAATCAGCCCCAGCATTTT. Protein sequence: CAWSGPGGNQPQHF.

The chain is built from TRBV24-1 and TRBJ2-1; 9 nucleotides align to TRBD1. Looked up from germline, CDR1 is KGHDR and CDR2 is SFDVKD. This CDR3 region has 16 residues. With V trimmed by 9 bases and J by 4 bases, 12 bases remained unmatched. This chain's CDR3 is CATAGTGSISYNEQFF. For the CDR3, the DNA is TGTGCCACCGCCGGGACAGGGTCCATCTCTTACAATGAGCAGTTCTTC.

V is TRBV5-1 and J is TRBJ1-1; the match to TRBD1 covers 9 bases. The CDR3 loop spans 16 amino acids. Germline-derived CDR1 and CDR2 are SGHRS and YFSETQ. The V and J ends lost 0 bases and 2 bases, in that order; junction bases with no gene match: 5. The CDR3 protein is CASSLAGQGQNTEAFF. The CDR3 nucleotides read TGCGCCAGCAGCTTGGCGGGACAGGGACAAAACACTGAAGCTTTCTTT.

This clonotype was counted a few times. V gene TRBV6-1 combines with J gene TRBJ1-1, with D possibly matching TRBD1 (5 bases). Germline CDR1 and CDR2: MNHNS and SASEGT. The CDR3 totals 13 residues. Trimming pared 6 bases from V and 7 bases from J, leaving 15 bases between. CDR3 residues: CASRPGLTFEAFF. CDR3 DNA: TGTGCCAGCAGGCCGGGACTGACATTTGAAGCTTTCTTT.

The V gene is TRBV7-9, the J gene TRBJ1-2, with 12 bases that match TRBD1. This CDR3 has 17 residues. After removal of 5 bases from V and 6 bases from J, the junction contained 13 bases not matched to a gene. Germline V gene lookup returns CDR1 SEHNR and CDR2 FQNEAQ (reference sequence). The CDR3 bases are TGTGCCAGCAGCACGCCCGGGACAGGGGGCGCAGCCAATGGCTACACCTTC. Its protein is CASSTPGTGGAANGYTF.

The chain carries TRBV4-3 and TRBJ2-7; 11 nucleotides match TRBD2. The J segment lost 2 bases and the V segment lost 6 bases, leaving 6 bases of the junction unmatched. Germline-derived CDR1 and CDR2 are LGHNA and YSLEER. This CDR3 is 15 amino acids long. The CDR3 coding sequence is TGCGCCAGCAGGGAGGGACTAGCGGAGACCTACGAGCAGTACTTC. Translating gives CASREGLAETYEQYF.